This passage covers 30 T cell receptor beta chains from one sample sequenced in a study of tumor-infiltrating lymphocytes in primary liver carcinoma. Germline DNA was also extracted, while the blood RNA originated from unsorted whole blood. TCR beta cDNA was prepared out of about 530 ng total RNA by means of a constant-region primer. Three rounds of nested multiplex PCR with slightly modified ARM-PCR produced TCR beta libraries. Running 9 to 11 cycles apiece, the first two PCR rounds relied on TRBV1-TRBV30 forward primers together with a C-beta reverse primer. MiXCR, applied by TCRdb to the multiplex PCR reads, yields one record per CDR3 protein. The sample records over 250,000 distinct CDR3 sequences, around three fifths being singletons. The sample taken for sequencing was peripheral blood. These receptors were collected from a young woman with primary liver carcinoma and hepatitis B virus infection.

Turning to this clonotype: This may be a read error, as it is one base from a much larger clone. The V call is TRBV5-5, the J call TRBJ2-1, with TRBD2 matching over 10 bases. The germline gives CDR1 SGHKS, CDR2 YYEKEE (reference sequence). The CDR3 spans 14 residues. CDR3 residues: CVSSSLAGVFEQFF. The CDR3 nucleotides are TGTGTCAGCAGCTCGCTAGCGGGAGTTTTTGAGCAGTTCTTC.

On this clonotype itself: This may arise from a read error, as a much more abundant clone is one base away. The CDR3 loop is CASNQGGMTGANVLTF. The CDR3 nucleotides are TGCGCCAGCAACCAAGGGGGGATGACTGGGGCCAACGTCCTGACTTTC. This chain connects TRBV4-3 to TRBJ2-6; D is perhaps TRBD1 or TRBD2 (6 bases each). The CDR3 is made up of 16 amino acids. Germline lookup yields CDR1 LGHNA and CDR2 YSLEER.

Points on this clonotype: A read error is likely, as this CDR3 ends without the conserved phenylalanine or tryptophan. The chain uses TRBV6-1 and TRBJ2-7, with D possibly matching TRBD1 (6 bases). The closer fit of TRBJ2-4 to the DNA end suggests the J call may be wrong. This CDR3 is built from 12 residues. The germline gives CDR1 MNHNS, CDR2 SASEGT. CDR3 sequence reads: CATGTGRNIQYL. CDR3 DNA sequence: TGTGCCACTGGAACAGGGCGCAACATTCAGTACCTC.

Many counts were recorded for this clonotype. V gene TRBV29-1 combines with J gene TRBJ2-4; D is perhaps TRBD2 (7 bases). This CDR3 has 13 residues. V dropped 3 bases and J dropped 6 bases, with 12 bases sitting between them. Per germline, CDR1 SQVTM and CDR2 ANQGSEA. The DNA of the CDR3 is TGCAGCGTTGACTGGGAGGGGGGAAACATTCAGTACTTC. As protein: CSVDWEGGNIQYF.

This clonotype was seen a few times. Sequence at one end of the junction differs from germline and may be a read error. This chain joins TRBV4-1 and TRBJ2-7; 7 nucleotides align to TRBD1. Germline-derived CDR1 and CDR2 are MGHRA and YSYEKL. This CDR3 comprises 15 residues. The DNA for the CDR3 is TGCGCCAGCGGCCAAGTCCCGGGACAGCAGTACGAGCAGTACTTC. Amino acid sequence: CASGQVPGQQYEQYF.

The DNA of the CDR3 is TGTGCCAGCAGTCGGGGGTCGGGACAGGGCGGCGGCTACACCTTC. This translates into CASSRGSGQGGGYTF. The rearrangement joins TRBV28 to TRBJ1-2, with 9 bases lining up with TRBD1. The CDR3 sequence is 15 residues long. In germline, CDR1 is MDHEN, CDR2 SYDVKM. J was trimmed by 8 bases and V by 5 bases; bases with no gene match: 12.

The J gene is TRBJ2-5, the V gene TRBV30, with 10 bases matching TRBD1. Germline V gives CDR1 GTSNPN, CDR2 SVGIG (reference sequence). The V and J ends lost 2 bases and 5 bases, in that order; junction bases with no gene match: 5. The CDR3 consists of 14 residues. The CDR3 protein is CAWSRGTGEETQYF. The DNA for the CDR3 is TGTGCCTGGAGTAGGGGGACAGGGGAGGAGACCCAGTACTTC.

This clonotype appeared many times. The chain couples TRBV4-3 to TRBJ1-2; a possible D gene is TRBD1 (5 bases). There are 14 residues in the CDR3. Trimming removed 4 bases from V and 4 bases from J, with 13 bases in between. In germline, CDR1 is LGHNA, CDR2 YSLEER. CDR3 sequence: CASSRDAGSYGYTF. The CDR3 nucleotides are TGCGCCAGCAGCCGGGACGCCGGATCCTATGGCTACACCTTC.

The chain links TRBV5-1 to TRBJ2-2; possibly TRBD1 for D (6 bases). The CDR3 is made up of 11 amino acids. The V and J ends lost 6 bases and 13 bases respectively, with 13 bases between them. Per the germline V gene, CDR1 is SGHRS and CDR2 is YFSETQ. DNA of the CDR3: TGCGCCAGCAAGGGGGAGTCGTGGCTGTTTTTT. Residues: CASKGESWLFF.

Comment on this clonotype: Given the absence of the conserved phenylalanine or tryptophan at the CDR3 end, a read error is likely. The DNA is left out, because the CDR3 cannot be placed on it with certainty; the CDR3 is given as TCRdb lists it. V usage is TRBV29-1 and J usage is TRBJ2-1; TRBD1, the D gene given by the table, was not confirmed from the DNA. Germline V lookup: CDR1 SQVTM, CDR2 ANQGSEA. The CDR3 comprises 14 residues, both ends counted. The chain's CDR3 is CSAGGGGRYNEHFL.

About this clonotype itself: A much larger clone is a single base away; this may be a read error. This likely comes from a read error, as the CDR3 has no conserved phenylalanine or tryptophan at its end. The chain has TRBV29-1 and TRBJ2-5; 8 bases align to TRBD1. The CDR3 extends over 13 amino acids. V lost 5 bases to trimming and J lost 7 bases; unmatched junction nucleotides: 9. CDR1 is SQVTM, CDR2 ANQGSEA, per germline. CDR3 DNA sequence: TGCAGCGTTAATGACAGGGGTGAGGGGACCCAGTACTTG. It yields the protein CSVNDRGEGTQYL.

Concerning this clonotype itself: One end of the junction varies from germline; a read error may be responsible. The chain employs TRBV28 and TRBJ2-7; D remains unclear. There are 14 residues in the CDR3. CDR1 is MDHEN, CDR2 SYDVKM, per germline. Here the CDR3 reads CASSSQKNPYEQHF. The CDR3 DNA is TGTGCCAGCAGTTCCCAGAAAAACCCCTACGAGCAGCACTTC.

A note on this clonotype: A much larger clone sits a single nucleotide away, making a read error possible. This chain uses TRBV29-1 with TRBJ1-1; tentative D call: TRBD1 (5 bases). Deletions cut 3 bases from V and 7 bases from J, with 9 bases between. The germline V gene has CDR1 SQVTM and CDR2 ANQGSEA. The CDR3 consists of 11 residues. CDR3: CSVDGGHEAFF. The CDR3 coding sequence is TGCAGCGTTGACGGTGGACATGAAGCTTTCTTT.

The V gene is TRBV2, the J gene TRBJ2-7, with TRBD2 matching 7 bases. This CDR3 region has 12 residues. CDR1 and CDR2 from the germline V gene are SNHLY and FYNNEI. The ends lost 9 bases at V and 4 bases at J; junction bases unmatched: 6. Here the CDR3 DNA reads TGTGCCAGTGGGAGGGGCCCTTACGAGCAGTACTTC. It codes for CASGRGPYEQYF.

Concerning this clonotype itself: The CDR3 does not close with the conserved phenylalanine or tryptophan, likely indicating a read error. This chain links TRBV12-5 with TRBJ1-5; D is unresolved. In germline, CDR1 is LGHNT, CDR2 FRNRAP. The CDR3 consists of 14 residues. The chain's CDR3 is CATTRGNSNRPQHS. DNA of the CDR3: TGTGCTACCACTCGAGGCAATAGCAATCGGCCCCAGCATTCT.

Worth noting for this clonotype: It may be a read error: a sequence one base away is much more abundant. The conserved phenylalanine or tryptophan normally closing the CDR3 is absent here, so this likely arose from a read error. This chain connects TRBV12-3 or TRBV12-4 to TRBJ2-3; TRBD2 aligns across 9 bases. The CDR3 has 14 residues. V shed 6 bases and J 9 bases; nucleotides not matched to a gene: 10. CDR3 sequence: CASSQREDMGTQYL. The CDR3 region has the DNA TGTGCCAGCAGCCAGCGGGAGGACATGGGGACGCAGTATCTT.

The sample holds a few counts of this clonotype. This chain links TRBV12-3 or TRBV12-4 with TRBJ2-1; 11 bases fit TRBD2. CDR3 length: 15 residues. V shed 9 bases and J 9 bases; nucleotides not matched to a gene: 13. The CDR3 DNA follows: TGTGCCAGTAGCTTGTCCGGGACTAGCGGACCTGAGCAGTTCTTC. Translating gives CASSLSGTSGPEQFF.

This clonotype was seen more than once but under ten times. The chain has TRBV4-1 and TRBJ2-4, with 15 bases that match TRBD2. V gave up 4 bases and J gave up 3 bases; unmatched junction bases: 7. In germline, CDR1 is MGHRA, CDR2 YSYEKL. The CDR3 consists of 18 residues. The CDR3 nucleotides read TGCGCCAGCAGCCCGGGACTAGCGGGAGGAGAGGTCAAAAACATTCAGTACTTC. It is translated as CASSPGLAGGEVKNIQYF.

This clonotype was counted between two and nine times. This chain's CDR3 is CASSPGPTNHYEQYF. Here the CDR3 DNA reads TGCGCCAGCAGCCCGGGACCAACGAACCACTACGAGCAGTACTTC. The chain joins TRBV4-1 to TRBJ2-7, with D perhaps assigned TRBD1 or TRBD2 (5 bases each). The V end lost 4 bases, the J end lost 3 bases, and 16 bases lay between the germline ends. Germline loops: CDR1 MGHRA, CDR2 YSYEKL. The CDR3 length is 15 residues.

A note on this clonotype: The conserved phenylalanine or tryptophan is not found at the CDR3 terminus, so this likely reflects a read error. The chain recombines TRBV29-1 with TRBJ2-7; D unresolved. Germline-derived CDR1 and CDR2 are SQVTM and ANQGSEA. Trimming cost V 7 bases and J 3 bases, with 16 bases left between them. The CDR3 loop spans 13 amino acids. CDR3 residues: CSATREANYEQYS. DNA for the CDR3: TGCAGCGCCACGAGAGAGGCCAACTACGAGCAGTACTCC.

Regarding this clonotype: A much more abundant neighbour one base away suggests this may be a read error. The V call is TRBV4-1, the J call TRBJ2-1; TRBD2 might be the D (6 bases). The CDR3 totals 17 residues. Trimming took 1 base from V and 4 from J, leaving 17 bases between them. Germline loops: CDR1 MGHRA, CDR2 YSYEKL. The DNA of the CDR3 is TGCGCCAGCAGCCAAGCATATATCGGGAGCAGGTACAATGAGCAGTTCTTC. Its protein product is CASSQAYIGSRYNEQFF.

Points on this clonotype: A read error may be the cause here, since a much bigger clone is one base away. The CDR3 ends on some other residue instead of the conserved phenylalanine or tryptophan, so this is likely a read error. The genes are TRBV29-1 and TRBJ1-5, with a weak D call TRBD1 (6 bases). Trimming stripped 4 bases from V and 9 bases from J, with 16 bases between. This CDR3 comprises 13 residues. Germline CDR1 SQVTM, CDR2 ANQGSEA. In nucleotides, the CDR3 is TGCAGCGTTGTACTGGGGGCGCTTGGGCCCCAGCATGTT. It translates to CSVVLGALGPQHV.

The V call is TRBV5-4, the J call TRBJ2-1; D may be TRBD2 (6 bases). Germline V gene data show CDR1 as SGHNT and CDR2 as YYREEE (reference sequence). CDR3 length: 16 residues. Between the trimmed V and J ends, which lost 4 bases and 4 bases, there was a span of 18 bases. CDR3 sequence reads: CASSQTGASAYNEQFF. CDR3 DNA: TGTGCCAGCAGCCAGACCGGAGCTAGCGCATACAATGAGCAGTTCTTC. Full variable domain (rest looked up from reference TRBV5-4 and TRBJ2-1): ETGVTQSPTHLIKTRGQQVTLRCSSQSGHNTVSWYQQALGQGPQFIFQYYREEENGRGNFPPRFSGLQFPNYSSELNVNALELDDSALYLCASSQTGASAYNEQFFGPGTRLTVL.

The sample holds many counts of this clonotype. The chain is built from TRBV29-1 and TRBJ2-7, with 8 bases identical to TRBD2. The ends lost 4 bases at V and 7 bases at J; junction bases unmatched: 15. Germline assignment: CDR1 SQVTM and CDR2 ANQGSEA. This CDR3 has 15 amino acids. CDR3 sequence: CSVGYLGTRNWEQYF. The CDR3 DNA reads as TGCAGCGTTGGGTACCTCGGGACTAGGAATTGGGAGCAGTACTTC.

This clonotype was recorded at least ten times. The rearrangement joins TRBV4-1 to TRBJ2-7; D unresolved. Germline CDR1 is MGHRA and CDR2 is YSYEKL. The CDR3 is 12 amino acids. Trimming cost V 6 bases and J 3 bases, with 9 bases left between them. CDR3 loop: CASRGQLYEQYF. The CDR3 region has the DNA TGCGCCAGCAGAGGCCAGCTCTACGAGCAGTACTTC.

The CDR3: CASRGGRGGANVLTF. As DNA, the CDR3 is TGTGCCAGCAGAGGGGGCCGCGGTGGGGCCAACGTCCTGACTTTC. The chain employs TRBV12-3 or TRBV12-4 and TRBJ2-6; TRBD1 aligns across 7 bases. Losses at the gene ends were 6 bases for V and 3 bases for J; bases not matched to a gene: 5. CDR3 size: 15 residues.

In regard to this clonotype: Its ends do not fully match the called genes, so a read error is possible. The J gene is TRBJ2-2, the V gene TRBV6-1, with D perhaps assigned TRBD1 or TRBD2 (6 bases each). CDR1 is MNHNS, CDR2 SASEGT, per germline. The CDR3 is made up of 19 amino acids. The CDR3, as DNA: TGTGCCAACAGTGAAACCCTTCCCGGGGGCGCCGCGAACTCAGGGGAGCTGTTTTTT. Its protein product is CANSETLPGGAANSGELFF.

Concerning this clonotype itself: The conserved phenylalanine or tryptophan is not found at the CDR3 terminus, so this likely reflects a read error. The rearrangement links TRBV11-2 to TRBJ2-1; the match to TRBD2 covers 9 bases. Germline lookup yields CDR1 SGHAT and CDR2 FQNNGV. CDR3 length: 17 residues. CDR3 sequence (DNA): TGTGCTAGCAGCCGCGGTGCGGGCGGGAGGGTTCCCGGTGAGCAGTTCCTC. Translation gives CASSRGAGGRVPGEQFL.

The chain employs TRBV4-2 and TRBJ2-5, with 9 bases aligning to TRBD2. This CDR3 is 15 amino acids long. Germline V CDR1 and CDR2: LGHNA, YNFKEQ. V gave up 3 bases and J gave up 1 base; unmatched junction bases: 3. CDR3: CASSQREGLQETQYF. CDR3 DNA: TGTGCCAGCAGCCAGCGGGAGGGCCTCCAAGAGACCCAGTACTTC.

This clonotype was seen ten or more times. The V and J genes are TRBV6-5 and TRBJ2-1; D is undetermined. Looked up from germline, CDR1 is MNHEY and CDR2 is SVGAGI. CDR3 length: 13 residues. The V and J ends lost 8 bases and 0 bases respectively, with 8 bases between them. The CDR3 DNA reads TGTGCCAGCCGCAGCGACTCCTACAATGAGCAGTTCTTC. This gives the protein CASRSDSYNEQFF.